A selection of T cell receptor beta chains follows, all from one sample in a study of blood T cell repertoires in COVID-19. The table came from immunoSEQ multiplex PCR; TCRdb's copy has only in-frame clones and leaves some out. The sample lists about 120,000 clones, just under 90% seen once, with around 2.1% in the top ten. Sequencing was carried out using peripheral blood. The receptors derive from a woman in her forties or fifties with acute or convalescent COVID-19. CDR3s include the opening cysteine and the closing phenylalanine or tryptophan. Fields, in order: clone size, V gene, J gene, D gene, CDR3 DNA, CDR3 protein. A D gene is named only where the DNA matches it firmly. A row's size may be missing; if present it is once, few, many or a size class.

NA	TRBV20-1	TRBJ2-7	NA	TGCAGTGCTAGTTTCCCAGCGGCCCGCCCCGAGCAGTACTTC	CSASFPAARPEQYF
NA	TRBV20-1	TRBJ2-7	NA	TGCAGTGCTGCCGACAGCTACGAGCAGTACTTC	CSAADSYEQYF
NA	TRBV6-5	TRBJ1-1	NA	TGTGCCAGCAGTTACGGTCGGGGCACTGAAGCTTTCTTT	CASSYGRGTEAFF
few	TRBV5-4	TRBJ1-2	NA	TGTGCCAGCAGCGGGGGGGCAGCCTATGGCTACACCTTC	CASSGGAAYGYTF
NA	TRBV4-2	TRBJ1-2	NA	TGTGCCAGCAGCCAAGACATGGCCCCTGTGGTCTATGGCTACACCTTC	CASSQDMAPVVYGYTF
once	TRBV11-2	TRBJ2-3	NA	TGTGCCAGCAGCTCCCTCGGTGGAACATTCTCGAGGTGGTATTTT	CASSSLGGTFSRWYF
NA	TRBV7-2	TRBJ1-1	NA	TGTGCCAGCAGCTTAAAATGGCGGGACACTGAAGCTTTCTTT	CASSLKWRDTEAFF
NA	TRBV19	TRBJ2-5	NA	TGTGCCAGTAGTATTTTACAGGAGGAGACCCAGTACTTC	CASSILQEETQYF
once	TRBV7-6	TRBJ2-5	TRBD2	TGTGCCAGCAGCCCTGACCGGGCTCTATCGGGAGGGACCCAGTACTTC	CASSPDRALSGGTQYF
NA	TRBV7-2	TRBJ2-2	TRBD2	TGTGCCAGCCCTCCACTAGCGGGTACCGGGGAGCTGTTTTTT	CASPPLAGTGELFF
NA	TRBV4-1	TRBJ2-2	NA	TGCGCCAGCAGCCAAGGGGGGGAGAACACCGGGGAGCTGTTTTTT	CASSQGGENTGELFF
NA	TRBV28	TRBJ2-3	NA	TGTGCCAGCAGTTTGTTCGGAGGTGAAAGACGAAAACTCCAAATAAACACAGATACGCAGTATTTT	CASSLFGGERRKLQINTDTQYF
NA	TRBV7-2	TRBJ2-2	NA	TGTGCCAGCAGCTTAGTCGGGGGAAACACCGGGGAGCTGTTTTTT	CASSLVGGNTGELFF
NA	TRBV10-2	TRBJ2-1	TRBD2	TGCGCCAGCAGTGAGTCGGCTAGCGGGAGAATTCTCGTGGCCAATGAGCAGTTCTTC	CASSESASGRILVANEQFF
NA	TRBV2	TRBJ2-7	NA	TGTGCCAGCAGGGACAGAACCTACGAGCAGTACTTC	CASRDRTYEQYF
NA	TRBV19	TRBJ1-4	NA	TGTGCCAGTAGCAACAGGTTTTCAAATGAAAAACTGTTTTTT	CASSNRFSNEKLFF
NA	TRBV5-5	TRBJ1-1	NA	TGTGCCAGCAGCTTGGTGGCGGGGAACACTGAAGCTTTCTTT	CASSLVAGNTEAFF
NA	TRBV3-1/TRBV3-2	TRBJ1-1	TRBD1	TGTGCCAGCAGCCAGCAGGGGGCAGGGGGCAGCATGAACACTGAAGCTTTCTTT	CASSQQGAGGSMNTEAFF